The clone carrying this T cell receptor (beta chain) was found a few times. Its antigen is as yet unknown. 5'RACE, which relied on constant-segment primers, yielded TCR alpha and TCR beta cDNA libraries carrying sample barcodes and UMIs. Each CDR3 protein is one row after TCRdb ran MiXCR on the 5' RACE reads. The sample has 270,000 or so distinct CDR3 sequences, over 15% seen once. These data originate in a study of T-cell memory formation after mild COVID-19. Study summary: The study found TCR clusters largely donor specific.

Study-level results: Unconfirmed was the SARS-CoV-2 specificity of second-wave clones that peaked on day 37. Prior to infection, memory already included some responding clones, suggesting cross-reactive memory joined.

This sequence originates from a man aged 18 to 30 who had mild COVID-19 (a few samples of this study predate the infection). Cell type and time point are not known. The sequencing input was PBMCs or a T cell subset sorted from them (not recorded which).

This CDR3 reads CASSLGFRRELFF. CDR3 nucleotide sequence: TGTGCCAGCAGCTTAGGATTCAGGAGGGAGCTGTTTTTT. The V call is TRBV7-2, the J call TRBJ2-2; D not certain. Per germline, CDR1 SGHTA and CDR2 FQGNSA. This CDR3 is built from 13 residues. V lost 1 base to trimming and J lost 9 bases, with 9 bases between them. Using reference TRBV7-2 and TRBJ2-2 for the parts outside the CDR3, the full variable domain is GAGVSQSPSNKVTEKGKDVELRCDPISGHTALYWYRQSLGQGLEFLIYFQGNSAPDKSGLPSDRFSAERTGGSVSTLTIQRTQQEDSAVYLCASSLGFRRELFFGEGSRLTVL.